These 22 T cell receptor beta chains share one sample of origin, sequenced in a study of shared clonotypes between healthy human individuals. This table comes from immunoSEQ multiplex PCR, and its TCRdb copy is limited to in-frame clones, with some not included. The table has 2 million to 2.5 million clones, 85% to 95% seen once. Sequenced input: naive CD4+ T cells sorted from blood. Subset: CD45RA+ positively selected. The receptors stem from a man younger than 35 in good health.

The count of this clone is one. V usage is TRBV25-1 and J usage is TRBJ2-2; no firm D call. The CDR3 length is 14 residues. The V gene's germline CDR1 is MGHDK and CDR2 SYGVNS. Trimming took 2 bases from V and 6 from J, leaving 10 bases between them. The CDR3 nucleotides are TGTGCCAGCAGTGAAAGGCTGATTCCCGGGGAGCTGTTTTTT. Amino acid sequence: CASSERLIPGELFF.

The gene calls are TRBV27 and TRBJ1-6, with unresolved D. CDR1 is MNHEY, CDR2 SMNVEV, per germline (reference sequence). CDR3 size: 14 residues. Trimming removed 3 bases at V and 6 bases at J, with 9 bases between. This CDR3 reads CASSFGQFNSPLHF. Written as DNA, the CDR3 is TGTGCCAGCAGTTTCGGCCAGTTTAATTCACCCCTCCACTTT.

CDR3 loop: CASSPSGAEQYF. The CDR3 DNA reads TGTGCCAGCTCACCTTCCGGGGCCGAGCAGTACTTC. The chain joins TRBV18 to TRBJ2-7; D is perhaps TRBD1 or TRBD2 (5 bases each). The CDR3 has 12 residues. The germline V and J ends were trimmed by 3 bases and 6 bases, with 9 bases remaining between them. The V gene's germline CDR1 is KGHSH and CDR2 LQKENI.

The rearrangement joins TRBV11-2 to TRBJ1-3; weak D call: TRBD1 (6 bases). Germline assignment: CDR1 SGHAT and CDR2 FQNNGV. Trimming left V 5 bases short and J 0 bases short, with 14 bases between. The CDR3 totals 16 residues. The CDR3 here is CASSRERGSSGNTIYF. The CDR3 bases are TGTGCCAGCAGCCGAGAAAGGGGGAGCTCTGGAAACACCATATATTTT.

The chain combines TRBV2 with TRBJ2-3; D not certain. Germline CDR1 SNHLY, CDR2 FYNNEI. V was clipped by 5 bases and J by 1 base, with 16 bases between them. The CDR3 spans 16 residues. CDR3 sequence reads: CASSYIKDVGTDTQYF. The CDR3 DNA follows: TGTGCCAGCAGTTATATTAAGGACGTTGGCACAGATACGCAGTATTTT.

Remarks on this clone: A junction boundary mismatches the germline segment, possibly from a read error. CDR3 residues: CASSPGQGTATF. CDR3 in DNA: TGTGCCAGCAGTCCTGGACAGGGGACGGCAACTTTT. V and J are TRBV6-6 and TRBJ1-3, with 9 nucleotides matching TRBD1. The germline gives CDR1 MNHNY, CDR2 SVGAGI (reference sequence). This CDR3 spans 12 amino acids.

The chain is built from TRBV6-5 and TRBJ2-5; TRBD2 matches at 11 bases. The V and J ends lost 2 bases and 6 bases, in that order; junction bases with no gene match: 8. Per the germline V gene, CDR1 is MNHEY and CDR2 is SVGAGI. This CDR3 spans 16 amino acids. CDR3 DNA: TGTGCCAGCAGTTACCACATAGCGGGAGGGGTAAAGACCCAGTACTTC. Translation: CASSYHIAGGVKTQYF.

Note on this clone: The sample carries other DNA sequences with the same CDR3. The V call is TRBV6-5, the J call TRBJ2-7, with D uncertain. CDR1 MNHEY and CDR2 SVGAGI come from the germline V gene. The CDR3 sequence is 12 residues long. Trimming removed 8 bases from V and 0 bases from J, with 8 bases in between. The CDR3 reads CASSGSSYEQYF. The CDR3 DNA reads TGTGCCAGCTCTGGCAGCTCCTACGAGCAGTACTTC.

This clone was recorded only once. The V gene is TRBV15, the J gene TRBJ1-5, with TRBD1 as a possible D gene (5 bases). Per the germline V gene, CDR1 is LNHNV and CDR2 is YYDKDF (reference sequence). The CDR3 is made up of 16 amino acids. The ends were cut back, 0 bases at V and 1 base at J, with 10 bases in the middle. DNA for the CDR3: TGTGCCACCAGCAGAGATACAGGTAACAGCAATCAGCCCCAGCATTTT. This sequence encodes CATSRDTGNSNQPQHF.

The rearrangement links TRBV7-6 to TRBJ2-5; 12 bases match TRBD2. This CDR3 region has 16 residues. Trimming cost V 5 bases and J 5 bases; bases outside gene matches: 9. Germline assignment: CDR1 SGHVS and CDR2 FNYEAQ. The CDR3 DNA is TGTGCCAGCAGCCCCGAACCTCTAGCGGGAGGGGAGACCCAGTACTTC. Its translation: CASSPEPLAGGETQYF. Full variable domain (outside the CDR3, taken from reference TRBV7-6 and TRBJ2-5): GAGVSQSPRYKVTKRGQDVALRCDPISGHVSLYWYRQALGQGPEFLTYFNYEAQQDKSGLPNDRFSAERPEGSISTLTIQRTEQRDSAMYRCASSPEPLAGGETQYFGPGTRLLVL.

Details on this clone: This same CDR3 is encoded by further DNA sequences in the sample. The chain employs TRBV6-1 and TRBJ2-5; 10 bases fit TRBD1. The J segment lost 4 bases and the V segment lost 4 bases, leaving 3 bases of the junction unmatched. The CDR3 spans 14 residues. CDR1 is MNHNS, CDR2 SASEGT, per germline. Here the CDR3 reads CASSGQGAGETQYF. The CDR3 DNA is TGTGCCAGCAGTGGACAGGGGGCGGGAGAGACCCAGTACTTC.

The chain employs TRBV5-4 and TRBJ2-5, with D perhaps TRBD2 (6 bases). The V and J ends lost 0 bases and 2 bases respectively, with 17 bases between them. This CDR3 has 17 residues. The germline V gene encodes CDR1 SGHNT and CDR2 YYREEE (reference sequence). CDR3 bases: TGTGCCAGCAGCTTGGGGCCTCCGGGAGCCACACAAGAGACCCAGTACTTC. It specifies CASSLGPPGATQETQYF.

The chain links TRBV19 to TRBJ1-6, with a weak D call TRBD1 (6 bases). This CDR3 comprises 12 residues. CDR1 and CDR2 (germline): LNHDA, SQIVND (reference sequence). Trimming removed 10 bases from V and 8 bases from J, with 12 bases in between. In DNA form, the CDR3 reads TGTGCCACCCAGCAGGGGTATTCACCCCTCCACTTT. It codes for CATQQGYSPLHF.

Of note for this clone: Other DNA sequences in this specimen translate into the identical CDR3. The chain carries TRBV5-1 and TRBJ2-7; D unclear. This CDR3 has 12 amino acids. CDR1 and CDR2 from the germline V gene are SGHRS and YFSETQ. The V gene lost 0 bases and the J gene lost 5 bases, with 6 bases spanning the gap. CDR3 in amino acids: CASSLEGHEQYF. As DNA, the CDR3 is TGCGCCAGCAGCTTGGAGGGTCACGAGCAGTACTTC.

The chain uses TRBV2 and TRBJ1-6; 7 bases are shared with TRBD1. CDR1 and CDR2 (germline): SNHLY, FYNNEI. V was pared by 5 bases and J by 7 bases, with 5 bases of the junction left unmatched. CDR3 length: 14 residues. The DNA of the CDR3 is TGTGCCAGCAGTTCGACAGGGAGCAATTCACCCCTCCACTTT. This translates into CASSSTGSNSPLHF.

The chain carries TRBV4-3 and TRBJ1-1, with D possibly matching TRBD1 (6 bases). There are 14 residues in the CDR3. V lost 1 base and J 11 bases, leaving 17 bases between the germline ends. CDR1 is LGHNA and CDR2 is YSLEER in the germline V gene. The CDR3 protein is CASSQGGPADGAFF. DNA for the CDR3: TGCGCCAGCAGCCAAGGGGGGCCGGCGGACGGGGCTTTCTTT.

This chain uses TRBV9 with TRBJ2-3; D gene ambiguous. CDR3 length equals 14 residues. V lost 6 bases to trimming and J lost 3 bases, with 14 bases between them. Looked up from germline, CDR1 is SGDLS and CDR2 is YYNGEE. The CDR3 coding sequence is TGTGCCAGCACCGTGGGATTCGGGACAGATACGCAGTATTTT. Its protein product is CASTVGFGTDTQYF.

The gene calls are TRBV19 and TRBJ1-6, with D maybe TRBD1 (6 bases). The germline V and J ends were trimmed by 6 bases and 8 bases, with 14 bases remaining between them. This CDR3 region has 14 residues. Germline values: CDR1 LNHDA, CDR2 SQIVND (reference sequence). CDR3 protein: CASRGTSNYSPLHF. The DNA of the CDR3 is TGTGCCAGTAGGGGGACAAGCAATTATTCACCCCTCCACTTT.

The chain couples TRBV6-5 to TRBJ1-3; no clear D. The V gene lost 7 bases and the J gene lost 0 bases, with 13 bases spanning the gap. There are 15 residues in the CDR3. Germline values: CDR1 MNHEY, CDR2 SVGAGI. Here the CDR3 DNA reads TGTGCCAGCACGGAAGCTGGTAGCTCTGGAAACACCATATATTTT. This sequence encodes CASTEAGSSGNTIYF.

This clone was detected once. This chain connects TRBV7-2 to TRBJ2-2; 10 bases map to TRBD2. CDR3 size: 13 residues. CDR1 and CDR2 (germline): SGHTA, FQGNSA. V shed 5 bases, J shed 8 bases, and the junction held 2 bases outside the gene matches. The CDR3 spells CASSPSGSGELFF. The CDR3 nucleotides are TGTGCCAGCAGCCCTAGCGGGAGTGGGGAGCTGTTTTTT.

This clone was seen only a few times. The same CDR3 is also encoded by other DNA sequences in this sample. The V gene is TRBV30, the J gene TRBJ1-3; D gene uncertain. Germline loops: CDR1 GTSNPN, CDR2 SVGIG (reference sequence). The germline V and J ends were trimmed by 0 bases and 3 bases, with 3 bases remaining between them. This CDR3 contains 12 residues. CDR3: CAWSVNGNTIYF. CDR3 sequence (DNA): TGTGCCTGGAGTGTAAATGGAAACACCATATATTTT.

J is TRBJ2-1 and V is TRBV6-6, with 9 bases aligning to TRBD2. Germline-derived CDR1 and CDR2 are MNHNY and SVGAGI (reference sequence). The CDR3 loop spans 16 amino acids. V lost 5 bases to trimming and J lost 7 bases; unmatched junction nucleotides: 12. CDR3 coding DNA: TGTGCCAGCAGTCCTCCGGGACTAGCTTCCGAAAATGAGCAGTTCTTC. This encodes CASSPPGLASENEQFF.